This is a list of T cell receptor beta chains from one sample in a study of cytomegalovirus exposure and HLA in healthy donors. Libraries were prepared by immunoSEQ multiplex PCR; TCRdb keeps only in-frame clonotypes and omits some of them. This sample yields some 130,000 clones, of which 70% to 80% are seen a single time; under 3.5% belongs to the top ten. Input material: PBMCs. The receptors were gathered from a man between 25 and 39 years old in good health and CMV-seronegative. CDR3s include the opening cysteine and the closing phenylalanine or tryptophan. The order of the fields is D gene, J gene, V gene, clone size, CDR3 protein, CDR3 DNA. The D gene is left open where the match is weak. Some rows have no size entry. The others give once, few or many, or a class for an expanded clone.

>TRBD2|TRBJ2-3|TRBV15|NA
CATSTDPLAGASTDTQYF
TGTGCCACCAGCACCGACCCGCTAGCGGGAGCCTCTACAGATACGCAGTATTTT
>TRBD2|TRBJ2-1|TRBV27|NA
CASSDTSGEQFF
TGTGCCAGCAGTGATACTAGCGGGGAGCAGTTCTTC
>NA|TRBJ2-1|TRBV15|many
CATWDTAYNEQFF
TGTGCCACATGGGACACGGCCTACAATGAGCAGTTCTTC
>TRBD2|TRBJ2-2|TRBV7-2|NA
CASSFGGTNTGELFF
TGTGCCAGCAGCTTCGGGGGGACGAACACCGGGGAGCTGTTTTTT
>NA|TRBJ2-7|TRBV6-5|NA
CASRDSRRSYEQYF
TGTGCCAGCAGGGATAGCAGACGCTCCTACGAGCAGTACTTC
>TRBD2|TRBJ2-5|TRBV7-3|few
CASSLAGAQETQYF
TGTGCCAGCAGCCTAGCGGGAGCCCAAGAGACCCAGTACTTC
>NA|TRBJ1-5|TRBV28|NA
CASSLEEPQHF
TGTGCCAGCAGTTTGGAGGAGCCCCAGCATTTT
>TRBD2|TRBJ2-2|TRBV10-3|few
CAISNPKGLAVNQANTGELFF
TGTGCCATCAGTAATCCAAAGGGACTAGCGGTCAACCAGGCAAACACCGGGGAGCTGTTTTTT
>TRBD1|TRBJ2-5|TRBV7-2|NA
CASSPRQGQETQYF
TGTGCCAGCAGCCCCCGACAGGGCCAAGAGACCCAGTACTTC
>TRBD2|TRBJ2-5|TRBV4-2|NA
CASSQESSGGSQETQYF
TGTGCCAGCAGCCAAGAGTCCAGCGGGGGGTCCCAAGAGACCCAGTACTTC
>NA|TRBJ1-2|TRBV4-3|NA
CASSEGSVLELYGYTF
TGCGCCAGCAGCGAAGGGTCAGTGCTAGAGCTCTATGGCTACACCTTC
>NA|TRBJ2-7|TRBV6-5|NA
CASSSIDKPYEQYF
TGTGCCAGCAGTTCGATAGACAAACCCTACGAGCAGTACTTC
>TRBD1|TRBJ1-5|TRBV5-5|NA
CASSQDRGDWPQHF
TGTGCCAGCAGCCAGGACAGGGGGGACTGGCCCCAGCATTTT
>NA|TRBJ1-2|TRBV5-6|NA
CASSLGSDYGYTF
TGTGCCAGCAGCTTGGGGTCGGACTATGGCTACACCTTC
>NA|TRBJ1-1|TRBV19|NA
CASTTPGNTEAFF
TGTGCCAGTACCACCCCCGGGAACACTGAAGCTTTCTTT
>NA|TRBJ2-5|TRBV9|few
CASSVANSEETQYF
TGTGCCAGCAGCGTAGCTAACAGTGAAGAGACCCAGTACTTC
>NA|TRBJ2-5|TRBV29-1|NA
CSVEGGETQYF
TGCAGCGTTGAGGGAGGAGAGACCCAGTACTTC
>TRBD2|TRBJ2-7|TRBV27|NA
CASSRLTSGIYEQYF
TGTGCCAGCAGCCGCCTGACTAGCGGGATCTACGAGCAGTACTTC
>TRBD1|TRBJ1-2|TRBV14|NA
CASSRRTGDGYTF
TGTGCCAGCAGCCGTAGGACAGGGGACGGCTACACCTTC
>TRBD2|TRBJ2-7|TRBV4-3|few
CASSHRGRAGEQYF
TGCGCCAGCAGCCACCGGGGCAGAGCGGGAGAGCAGTACTTC
>TRBD1|TRBJ1-5|TRBV4-1|NA
CASSHVRGQGDNQPQHF
TGCGCCAGCAGCCACGTCAGGGGGCAGGGAGACAATCAGCCCCAGCATTTT
>NA|TRBJ1-1|TRBV19|NA
CASTKPFQGKTEAFF
TGTGCCAGTACCAAACCCTTCCAGGGGAAAACTGAAGCTTTCTTT
>NA|TRBJ1-1|TRBV29-1|NA
CSVEDFGGRGNTEAFF
TGCAGCGTTGAAGATTTCGGGGGTAGGGGGAACACTGAAGCTTTCTTT
>NA|TRBJ1-6|TRBV5-6|NA
CASSPGDSPLHF
TGTGCCAGCAGCCCGGGGGATTCACCCCTCCACTTT
>NA|TRBJ1-4|TRBV2|NA
CASSDGGVHEKLFF
TGTGCCAGCAGTGATGGAGGGGTCCACGAAAAACTGTTTTTT
>NA|TRBJ1-6|TRBV28|NA
CASSSDLKNSPLHF
TGTGCCAGCAGTTCTGACTTGAAAAATTCACCCCTCCACTTT
>NA|TRBJ1-1|TRBV9|once
CASSSAATEAFF
TGTGCCAGCAGCAGCGCGGCCACTGAAGCTTTCTTT
>TRBD1|TRBJ2-5|TRBV19|NA
CASSQPDRERETQYF
TGTGCCAGTAGCCAACCAGACAGGGAACGAGAGACCCAGTACTTC
>NA|TRBJ2-7|TRBV10-3|once
CAIGGLSNYEQYF
TGTGCCATCGGGGGCCTCTCCAACTACGAGCAGTACTTC
>NA|TRBJ2-5|TRBV5-1|NA
CASSFLGGQETQYF
TGCGCCAGCAGCTTTTTGGGGGGCCAAGAGACCCAGTACTTC